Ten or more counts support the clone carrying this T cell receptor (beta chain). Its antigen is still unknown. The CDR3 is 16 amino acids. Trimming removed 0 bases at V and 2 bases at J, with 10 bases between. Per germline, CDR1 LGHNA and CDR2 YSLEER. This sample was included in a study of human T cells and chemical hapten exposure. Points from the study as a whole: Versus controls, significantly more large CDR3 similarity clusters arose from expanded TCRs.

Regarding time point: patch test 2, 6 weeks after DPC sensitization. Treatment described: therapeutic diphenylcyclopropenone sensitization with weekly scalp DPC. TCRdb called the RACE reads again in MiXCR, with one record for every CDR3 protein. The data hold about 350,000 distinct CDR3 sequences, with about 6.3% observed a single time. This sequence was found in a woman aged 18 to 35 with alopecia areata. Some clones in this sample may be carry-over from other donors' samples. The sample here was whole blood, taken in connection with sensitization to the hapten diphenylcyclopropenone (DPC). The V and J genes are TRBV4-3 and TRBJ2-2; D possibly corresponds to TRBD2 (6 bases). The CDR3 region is CASSQDWGLNTGELFF. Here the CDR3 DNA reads TGCGCCAGCAGCCAAGATTGGGGACTTAACACCGGGGAGCTGTTTTTT.